The next 9 T cell receptor beta chains were all read from a single sample in a study of neoadjuvant anti-PD-1 for oral cavity cancer. TCRdb keeps only in-frame clones here, not all; method: immunoSEQ multiplex PCR. This sample has more than 6,500 clones, with around 73% found just once. The source was PBMCs, collected before nivolumab (anti-PD-1) treatment. The source of these receptors is a person between 40 and 80 years old with oral cavity squamous cell carcinoma.

The genes are TRBV4-3 and TRBJ2-3, with a possible D match to TRBD2 (5 bases). Germline V gene data show CDR1 as LGHNA and CDR2 as YSLEER. The CDR3 extends over 15 amino acids. Trimming shortened V by 4 bases and J by 5 bases, and 16 bases separated the two germline ends. CDR3 in DNA: TGCGCCAGCAGCCTTTGGAGGTACCTCGGAGATACGCAGTATTTT. Translating it yields CASSLWRYLGDTQYF.

This clone has just a few counts. CDR3 bases: TGTGCCAGCAGCTACGGACAGCTAGAGACCCAGTACTTC. This gives the protein CASSYGQLETQYF. V and J are TRBV7-9 and TRBJ2-5; possible D gene TRBD1, 6 bases. Deletions cut 4 bases from V and 4 bases from J, with 10 bases between. The CDR3 has 13 residues. Germline V CDR1 and CDR2: SEHNR, FQNEAQ (reference sequence).

The rearrangement uses TRBV15 and TRBJ2-7; D ambiguous. Germline V gene data show CDR1 as LNHNV and CDR2 as YYDKDF (reference sequence). Deletions cut 1 base from V and 7 bases from J, with 23 bases between. This CDR3 is 17 amino acids long. In DNA form, the CDR3 reads TGTGCCACCAGCAGAGTCCTGGGGTTACGACGCCTTACGGAGCAGTACTTC. Translated, it gives CATSRVLGLRRLTEQYF. The full variable domain, rest sourced from reference TRBV15 and TRBJ2-7, is DAMVIQNPRYQVTQFGKPVTLSCSQTLNHNVMYWYQQKSSQAPKLLFHYYDKDFNNEADTPDNFQSRRPNTSFCFLDIRSPGLGDTAMYLCATSRVLGLRRLTEQYFGPGTRLTVT.

The V and J genes are TRBV18 and TRBJ1-6, with D perhaps matching TRBD1 (5 bases). Per germline, CDR1 KGHSH and CDR2 LQKENI. The germline V and J ends were trimmed by 6 bases and 6 bases, with 12 bases remaining between them. The CDR3 consists of 14 residues. The CDR3, as DNA: TGTGCCAGCTCCCCCACAGGCTTTAATTCACCCCTCCACTTT. It yields the protein CASSPTGFNSPLHF.

This chain links TRBV18 with TRBJ1-2, with 7 bases identical to TRBD1. Germline loops: CDR1 KGHSH, CDR2 LQKENI. This CDR3 contains 14 residues. The V and J ends lost 0 bases and 9 bases, in that order; junction bases with no gene match: 7. CDR3 nucleotides: TGTGCCAGCTCACCACCGCCGACAGGGAAGAGCTACACCTTC. Translation gives CASSPPPTGKSYTF.

The chain uses TRBV7-9 and TRBJ2-7; the D gene is possibly TRBD2 (5 bases). V shed 7 bases and J shed 2 bases, with 9 bases lying between them. From germline, CDR1 is SEHNR and CDR2 FQNEAQ (reference sequence). The CDR3 runs 12 residues. For the CDR3, the DNA is TGTGCCAGCAACCGGGGTGCCTACGAGCAGTACTTC. This gives the protein CASNRGAYEQYF. The variable domain in full, completed from reference TRBV7-9 and TRBJ2-7, reads DTGVSQNPRHKITKRGQNVTFRCDPISEHNRLYWYRQTLGQGPEFLTYFQNEAQLEKSRLLSDRFSAERPKGSFSTLEIQRTEQGDSAMYLCASNRGAYEQYFGPGTRLTVT.

The chain joins TRBV10-2 to TRBJ2-5; 12 nucleotides align to TRBD1. In germline, CDR1 is WSHSY, CDR2 SAAADI. The trim removed 6 bases at V and 6 bases at J, leaving 11 bases unmatched. CDR3 length: 16 amino acids. CDR3 sequence reads: CASSQLGQGARKTQYF. The CDR3 coding sequence is TGCGCCAGCAGCCAACTGGGACAGGGGGCGCGGAAGACCCAGTACTTC.

The chain combines TRBV2 with TRBJ1-2; 11 bases map to TRBD1. J lost 5 bases, V lost 10 bases, and 6 bases had no gene match. From germline, CDR1 is SNHLY and CDR2 FYNNEI. There are 13 residues in the CDR3. The CDR3 nucleotides are TGTGCCACCAGGACAGGGGGCGGGTATGGCTACACCTTC. Protein: CATRTGGGYGYTF.

The rearrangement links TRBV7-2 to TRBJ1-5, with D tentatively TRBD1 (5 bases). CDR1 and CDR2 (germline): SGHTA, FQGNSA. The CDR3 runs 16 residues. V lost 2 bases and J 5 bases, leaving 16 bases between the germline ends. In nucleotides, the CDR3 is TGTGCCAGCAGCTTAAGGTCAGGGCGGGGCTATCAGCCCCAGCATTTT. Protein: CASSLRSGRGYQPQHF.